One sample yielded the 7 T cell receptor beta chains listed below, sequenced in a study of cytomegalovirus exposure and HLA in healthy donors. Researchers ran the PCR with 60 Vbeta and 13 Jbeta primers. Libraries were prepared by immunoSEQ multiplex PCR; TCRdb keeps only in-frame clonotypes and omits some of them. The sample holds roughly 110,000 clones; approximately 80% are singletons and the top ten take 4% to 5%. Sequencing was done on a sample of PBMCs. Every receptor here comes from a male donor in good health and CMV-seronegative.

Concerning this clone itself: At the DNA level, this CDR3 is encoded by other sequences in the same sample as well. The chain employs TRBV6-1 and TRBJ2-7, with a possible D match to TRBD2 (5 bases). This CDR3 comprises 13 residues. The ends were cut back, 5 bases at V and 2 bases at J, with 10 bases in the middle. The germline gives CDR1 MNHNS, CDR2 SASEGT. The CDR3 DNA reads as TGTGCCAGCAGTATCCGGGGTCCCTACGAGCAGTACTTC. Translated: CASSIRGPYEQYF.

In DNA, the CDR3 is TGTGCCAGAAAGGACGGGGGGTTGAACACTGAAGCTTTCTTT. Its protein product is CARKDGGLNTEAFF. J is TRBJ1-1 and V is TRBV2; D perhaps matches TRBD1 (5 bases). Between the trimmed V and J ends, which lost 9 bases and 0 bases, there was a span of 14 bases. The V gene's germline CDR1 is SNHLY and CDR2 FYNNEI. CDR3 length equals 14 residues.

This clone was seen a few times. The chain couples TRBV6-1 to TRBJ2-1, with 7 bases fitting TRBD1. The J segment lost 4 bases and the V segment lost 6 bases, leaving 6 bases of the junction unmatched. This CDR3 region has 14 residues. CDR1 and CDR2 from the germline V gene are MNHNS and SASEGT. As DNA, the CDR3 is TGTGCCAGCAGACTCGGGACAGTGTACAATGAGCAGTTCTTC. Protein: CASRLGTVYNEQFF.

This clone was picked up one time. The rearrangement links TRBV28 to TRBJ2-2; 7 bases align to TRBD2. Trimming took 5 bases from V and 0 from J; bases not matched to a gene: 3. CDR1 and CDR2 (germline): MDHEN, SYDVKM. The CDR3 sequence is 15 residues long. For the CDR3, the DNA is TGTGCCAGCAGTGTCGGACTAGCGAACACCGGGGAGCTGTTTTTT. As protein: CASSVGLANTGELFF.

The chain has TRBV5-1 and TRBJ2-5, with D possibly being TRBD1 (6 bases). The J call may be mistaken, given a closer DNA end match to TRBJ2-7. The CDR3 covers 15 residues. CDR1 SGHRS and CDR2 YFSETQ come from the germline V gene. CDR3 amino acids: CASSTRQALSYEQYF. In DNA form, the CDR3 reads TGCGCCAGCAGCACTAGACAGGCCCTCTCCTACGAGCAGTACTTC.

The chain carries TRBV6-1 and TRBJ1-5, with TRBD1 identical over 9 bases. Germline V gene sequence: CDR1 MNHNS, CDR2 SASEGT. V shed 5 bases and J 7 bases; nucleotides not matched to a gene: 6. The CDR3 extends over 14 amino acids. The CDR3 sequence is CASSRQGEGQPQHF. CDR3 nucleotide sequence: TGTGCCAGCAGTAGACAGGGGGAGGGCCAGCCCCAGCATTTT.

The chain combines TRBV4-1 with TRBJ1-1, with D maybe TRBD1 (6 bases). Germline CDR1 and CDR2: MGHRA and YSYEKL. This CDR3 has 18 residues. V was cut by 0 bases and J by 1 base, with 18 bases left in between. The CDR3 loop is CASSQEGSFGGRNTEAFF. CDR3 DNA sequence: TGCGCCAGCAGCCAAGAAGGGAGCTTCGGGGGGCGGAACACTGAAGCTTTCTTT.